This T cell receptor beta chain was obtained from a study of control samples from healthy donors and cancer patients. Profiled with immunoSEQ multiplex PCR; TCRdb holds only in-frame clones, not every one. The table has around 120,000 clones, more than 70% seen once. CDR3 length: 14 residues. Trimming shortened V by 0 bases and J by 0 bases, and 6 bases separated the two germline ends. Looked up from germline, CDR1 is SGHKS and CDR2 is YYEKEE (reference sequence). Sequencing was carried out using blood. V gene TRBV5-5 combines with J gene TRBJ1-2; no clear D gene. The source is a man in his sixties in good health. The DNA for the CDR3 is TGTGCCAGCAGCTTGGAGGTAACTAACTATGGCTACACCTTC. Its protein product is CASSLEVTNYGYTF. Looking up the rest from reference TRBV5-5 and TRBJ1-2 gives the full variable domain: DAGVTQSPTHLIKTRGQQVTLRCSPISGHKSVSWYQQVLGQGPQFIFQYYEKEERGRGNFPDRFSARQFPNYSSELNVNALLLGDSALYLCASSLEVTNYGYTFGSGTRLTVV.